This section outlines one T cell receptor beta chain sequence together with its context. CDR1 and CDR2 (germline): MGHRA, YSYEKL. V was clipped by 5 bases and J by 0 bases, with 15 bases between them. The CDR3 is made up of 16 amino acids. Method: immunoSEQ multiplex PCR; TCRdb's copy keeps in-frame clones and lacks some. The sample comprises more than 35,000 clones, 90% of which are singletons, and about 0.51% rests with the top ten. The data stem from a study of T cell changes during pregnancy in multiple sclerosis. This clonotype was sampled from a female donor with multiple sclerosis, enrolled in a pregnancy study. V gene TRBV4-1 combines with J gene TRBJ2-3, with D possibly being TRBD2 (6 bases). The sequencing here drew on CD4+ T cells from peripheral blood mononuclear cells, taken in the second trimester of pregnancy. The CDR3 nucleotides are TGCGCCAGCAGCTCCCAGACTAGGGGAAGCACAGATACGCAGTATTTT. This sequence encodes CASSSQTRGSTDTQYF.